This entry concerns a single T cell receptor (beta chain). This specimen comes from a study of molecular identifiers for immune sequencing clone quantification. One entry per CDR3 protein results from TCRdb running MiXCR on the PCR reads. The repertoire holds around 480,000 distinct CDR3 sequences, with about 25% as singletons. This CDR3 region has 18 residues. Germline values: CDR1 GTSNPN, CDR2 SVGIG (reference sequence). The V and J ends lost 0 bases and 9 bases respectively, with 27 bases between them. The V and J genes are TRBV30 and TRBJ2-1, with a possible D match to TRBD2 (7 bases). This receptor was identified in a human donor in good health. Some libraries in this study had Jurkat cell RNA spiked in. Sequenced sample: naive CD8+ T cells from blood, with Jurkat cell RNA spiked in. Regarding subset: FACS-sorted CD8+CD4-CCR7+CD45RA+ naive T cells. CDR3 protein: CAWSVVPSWGGPVGEQFF. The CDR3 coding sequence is TGTGCCTGGAGTGTAGTTCCATCGTGGGGGGGGCCGGTCGGTGAGCAGTTCTTC.